The 9 T cell receptor beta chains reported below all come from one sample, sequenced in a study of T cell responses to AZD1222 COVID-19 vaccine. Clones were sequenced by immunoSEQ multiplex PCR, and TCRdb holds only the in-frame ones, with some missing. The sample contains over 100,000 clones, around 83% of which appear only once. Sequences were derived from peripheral blood, sampled on day 0 of AZD1222 vaccination. The receptors derive from an adult in good health.

V gene TRBV2 combines with J gene TRBJ2-7; D is undetermined. V lost 1 base and J 0 bases, leaving 10 bases between the germline ends. The germline V gene encodes CDR1 SNHLY and CDR2 FYNNEI. The CDR3 consists of 15 residues. CDR3 sequence (DNA): TGTGCCAGCAGTGAAGAGGTTCTGAGCTCCTACGAGCAGTACTTC. Protein: CASSEEVLSSYEQYF.

This chain links TRBV12-5 with TRBJ2-2; D is ambiguous. Per germline, CDR1 LGHNT and CDR2 FRNRAP. Trimming shortened V by 9 bases and J by 6 bases, and 11 bases separated the two germline ends. The CDR3 covers 12 residues. The CDR3 reads CARTGVPGELFF. Here the CDR3 DNA reads TGTGCTAGAACGGGTGTCCCCGGGGAGCTGTTTTTT. Variable domain in full (rest from reference TRBV12-5 and TRBJ2-2): DARVTQTPRHKVTEMGQEVTMRCQPILGHNTVFWYRQTMMQGLELLAYFRNRAPLDDSGMPKDRFSAEMPDATLATLKIQPSEPRDSAVYFCARTGVPGELFFGEGSRLTVL.

The V call is TRBV7-2, the J call TRBJ1-2; the match to TRBD1 covers 9 bases. Germline V CDR1 and CDR2: SGHTA, FQGNSA. Germline trimming cut 5 bases from V and 7 bases from J; bases unmatched to any gene: 8. CDR3 size: 14 residues. The CDR3 coding sequence is TGTGCCAGCAGCCGGTCGGGACAGGGAAGTGGCTACACCTTC. This codes for CASSRSGQGSGYTF.

This sequence joins TRBV9 and TRBJ1-3; D uncertain. The CDR3 contains 13 residues. V was clipped by 3 bases and J by 5 bases, with 9 bases between them. From germline, CDR1 is SGDLS and CDR2 YYNGEE. Here the CDR3 DNA reads TGTGCCAGCAGCGCTGACGGGAGAAACACCATATATTTT. The encoded protein is CASSADGRNTIYF. The variable domain in full, completed from reference TRBV9 and TRBJ1-3, reads DSGVTQTPKHLITATGQRVTLRCSPRSGDLSVYWYQQSLDQGLQFLIQYYNGEERAKGNILERFSAQQFPDLHSELNLSSLELGDSALYFCASSADGRNTIYFGEGSWLTVV.

This clone was seen once. The chain is built from TRBV2 and TRBJ1-6, with D hard to call. Germline CDR1 is SNHLY and CDR2 is FYNNEI. This CDR3 contains 15 residues. V shed 6 bases and J shed 2 bases, with 11 bases lying between them. The CDR3 bases are TGTGCCAGCAGAAACAGTCAAACCTATAATTCACCCCTCCACTTT. Translated, it gives CASRNSQTYNSPLHF.

The CDR3 DNA reads TGTGCCAGCAGTGAAGGCAGGGGCGGGATGTTCGAGCAGTACTTC. This translates into CASSEGRGGMFEQYF. This sequence joins TRBV6-1 and TRBJ2-7, with D perhaps given as TRBD1 or TRBD2 (6 bases each). V was clipped by 1 base and J by 6 bases, with 16 bases between them. Germline assignment: CDR1 MNHNS and CDR2 SASEGT. The CDR3 is 15 amino acids.

The gene calls are TRBV2 and TRBJ1-5; possible D gene TRBD1, 5 bases. V was pared by 4 bases and J by 4 bases, with 17 bases between. CDR1 is SNHLY and CDR2 is FYNNEI in the germline V gene. CDR3 size: 16 residues. CDR3 region: CASSGNQGLWNQPQHF. CDR3 nucleotide sequence: TGTGCCAGCAGTGGGAACCAGGGATTGTGGAATCAGCCCCAGCATTTT.

This sequence joins TRBV7-8 and TRBJ1-6, with 10 bases aligning to TRBD1. With V trimmed by 4 bases and J by 7 bases, 1 base remained unmatched. The CDR3 totals 14 residues. CDR1 and CDR2 (germline): SGHVS, FQNEAQ. The CDR3 DNA follows: TGTGCCAGCAGCTGGGACAGGGGAAATTCACCCCTCCACTTT. This sequence encodes CASSWDRGNSPLHF. Filled out from reference TRBV7-8 and TRBJ1-6, the complete variable domain reads GAGVSQSPRYKVAKRGQDVALRCDPISGHVSLFWYQQALGQGPEFLTYFQNEAQLDKSGLPSDRFFAERPEGSVSTLKIQRTQQEDSAVYLCASSWDRGNSPLHFGNGTRLTVT.

The chain employs TRBV5-5 and TRBJ2-1; TRBD1 aligns across 12 bases. Germline CDR1 and CDR2: SGHKS and YYEKEE (reference sequence). The CDR3 runs 16 residues. J lost 3 bases, V lost 4 bases, and 5 bases had no gene match. CDR3 sequence reads: CASSPGTGGIYNEQFF. DNA for the CDR3: TGTGCCAGCAGCCCCGGGACAGGGGGCATCTACAATGAGCAGTTCTTC.